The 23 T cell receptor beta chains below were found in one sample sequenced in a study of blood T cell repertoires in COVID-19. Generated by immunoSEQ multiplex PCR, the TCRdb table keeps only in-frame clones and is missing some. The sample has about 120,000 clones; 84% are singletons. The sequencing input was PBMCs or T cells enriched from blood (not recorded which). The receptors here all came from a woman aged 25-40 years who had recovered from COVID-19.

Here the CDR3 reads CATSRRGPGEQYF. The CDR3, as DNA: TGTGCCACCAGCAGACGAGGACCGGGGGAGCAGTACTTC. The rearrangement links TRBV15 to TRBJ2-7; TRBD2 is a possible D gene (5 bases). The CDR3 consists of 13 residues. Germline V gene data show CDR1 as LNHNV and CDR2 as YYDKDF (reference sequence). V was trimmed by 2 bases and J by 7 bases, leaving 12 bases between them.

The CDR3 loop is CASSLDKPYNSPLHF. The CDR3 DNA reads as TGTGCCAGCAGTCTCGACAAACCCTATAATTCACCCCTCCACTTT. The chain uses TRBV28 and TRBJ1-6; D gene unclear. Germline CDR1 is MDHEN and CDR2 is SYDVKM. The CDR3 consists of 15 residues. With 5 bases removed from V and 2 bases from J, the gap between germline ends came to 10 bases.

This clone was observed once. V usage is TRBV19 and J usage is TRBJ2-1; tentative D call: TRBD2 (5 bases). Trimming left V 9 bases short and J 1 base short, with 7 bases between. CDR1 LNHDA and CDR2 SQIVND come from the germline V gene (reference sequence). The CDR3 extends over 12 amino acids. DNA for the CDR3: TGTGCCAGCGGGGAATCCTACAATGAGCAGTTCTTC. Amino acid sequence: CASGESYNEQFF. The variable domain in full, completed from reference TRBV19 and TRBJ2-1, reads DGGITQSPKYLFRKEGQNVTLSCEQNLNHDAMYWYRQDPGQGLRLIYYSQIVNDFQKGDIAEGYSVSREKKESFPLTVTSAQKNPTAFYLCASGESYNEQFFGPGTRLTVL.

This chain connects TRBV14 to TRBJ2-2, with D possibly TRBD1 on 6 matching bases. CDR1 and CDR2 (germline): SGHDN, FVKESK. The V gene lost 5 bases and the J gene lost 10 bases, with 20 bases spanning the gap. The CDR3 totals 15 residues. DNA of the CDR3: TGTGCCAGCAGCAGCCCGCACACATACAGGGAGGAGCTGTTTTTT. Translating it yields CASSSPHTYREELFF.

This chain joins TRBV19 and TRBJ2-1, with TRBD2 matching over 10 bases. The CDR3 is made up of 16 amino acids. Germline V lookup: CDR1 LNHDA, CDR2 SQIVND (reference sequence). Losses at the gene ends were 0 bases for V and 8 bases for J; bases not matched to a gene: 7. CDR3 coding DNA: TGTGCCAGTAGTATAGAAGCGGGAGGGCCGATCCATGAGCAGTTCTTC. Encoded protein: CASSIEAGGPIHEQFF.

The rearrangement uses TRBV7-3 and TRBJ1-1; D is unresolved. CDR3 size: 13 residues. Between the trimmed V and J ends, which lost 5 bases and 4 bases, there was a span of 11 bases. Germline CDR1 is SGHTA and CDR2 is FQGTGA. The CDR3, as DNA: TGTGCCAGCAGCCCCGGGAGGCTCACTGAAGCTTTCTTT. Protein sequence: CASSPGRLTEAFF.

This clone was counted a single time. The CDR3 sequence: CASSPETGGNEQYF. The CDR3 DNA is TGTGCCAGCAGCCCCGAGACAGGGGGCAACGAGCAGTACTTC. The chain couples TRBV7-6 to TRBJ2-7; TRBD1 agrees at 10 bases. CDR1 is SGHVS and CDR2 is FNYEAQ in the germline V gene. The CDR3 is 14 residues long. The trim removed 5 bases at V and 5 bases at J, leaving 6 bases unmatched.

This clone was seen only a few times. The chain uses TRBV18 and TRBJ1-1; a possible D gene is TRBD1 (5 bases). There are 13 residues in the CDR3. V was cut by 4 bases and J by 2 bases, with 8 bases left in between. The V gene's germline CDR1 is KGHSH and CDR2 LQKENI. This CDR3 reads CASSLDSNTEAFF. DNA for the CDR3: TGTGCCAGCTCACTCGACAGTAACACTGAAGCTTTCTTT. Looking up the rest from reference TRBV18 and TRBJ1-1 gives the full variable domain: NAGVMQNPRHLVRRRGQEARLRCSPMKGHSHVYWYRQLPEEGLKFMVYLQKENIIDESGMPKERFSAEFPKEGPSILRIQQVVRGDSAAYFCASSLDSNTEAFFGQGTRLTVV.

CDR3 in amino acids: CASSLGLAGTYEQYF. Written as DNA, the CDR3 is TGTGCCAGCAGCTTGGGACTAGCGGGAACCTACGAGCAGTACTTC. This chain connects TRBV5-4 to TRBJ2-7; 11 bases are a match to TRBD2. The CDR3 runs 15 residues. Germline CDR1 SGHNT, CDR2 YYREEE (reference sequence). V shed 0 bases, J shed 2 bases, and the junction held 1 base outside the gene matches. Drawing the rest from reference TRBV5-4 and TRBJ2-7, the complete variable domain is ETGVTQSPTHLIKTRGQQVTLRCSSQSGHNTVSWYQQALGQGPQFIFQYYREEENGRGNFPPRFSGLQFPNYSSELNVNALELDDSALYLCASSLGLAGTYEQYFGPGTRLTVT.

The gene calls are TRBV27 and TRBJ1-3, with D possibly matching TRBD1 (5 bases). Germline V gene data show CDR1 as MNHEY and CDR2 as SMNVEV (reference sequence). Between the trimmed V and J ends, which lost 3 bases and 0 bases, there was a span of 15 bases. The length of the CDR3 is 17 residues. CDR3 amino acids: CASSLAPPGNSGNTIYF. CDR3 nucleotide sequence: TGTGCCAGCAGTTTGGCCCCCCCAGGGAACTCTGGAAACACCATATATTTT.

Written as DNA, the CDR3 is TGTGCCAGCAGCCTCCTCAGGGCAACTAATGAAAAACTGTTTTTT. It codes for CASSLLRATNEKLFF. The chain joins TRBV4-2 to TRBJ1-4, with D possibly TRBD1 on 5 matching bases. From germline, CDR1 is LGHNA and CDR2 YNFKEQ. The V end lost 4 bases, the J end lost 0 bases, and 9 bases lay between the germline ends. CDR3 length: 15 amino acids.

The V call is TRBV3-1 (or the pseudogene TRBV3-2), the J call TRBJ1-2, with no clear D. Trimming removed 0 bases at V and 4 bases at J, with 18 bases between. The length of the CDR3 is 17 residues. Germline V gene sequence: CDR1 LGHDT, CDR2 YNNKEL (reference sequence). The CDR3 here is CASSQDFSRLAGYGYTF. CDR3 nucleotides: TGTGCCAGCAGCCAAGATTTTTCGAGACTCGCGGGCTATGGCTACACCTTC.

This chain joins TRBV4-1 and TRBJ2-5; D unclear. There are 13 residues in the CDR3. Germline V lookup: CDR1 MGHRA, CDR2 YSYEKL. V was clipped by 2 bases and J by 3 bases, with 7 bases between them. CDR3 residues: CASSQFIKETQYF. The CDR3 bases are TGCGCCAGCAGCCAATTTATTAAAGAGACCCAGTACTTC.

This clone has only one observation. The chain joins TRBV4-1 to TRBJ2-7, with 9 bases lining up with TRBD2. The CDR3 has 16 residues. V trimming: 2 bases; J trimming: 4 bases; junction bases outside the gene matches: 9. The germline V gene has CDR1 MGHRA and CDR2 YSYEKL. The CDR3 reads CASSQRTGLASYEQYF. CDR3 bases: TGCGCCAGCAGCCAACGGACTGGACTAGCGTCGTACGAGCAGTACTTC.

CDR3 nucleotide sequence: TGTGCCAGCAGCTTAGTGGCTAGCAGCCAAGAGACCCAGTACTTC. Translation gives CASSLVASSQETQYF. The chain has TRBV7-2 and TRBJ2-5, with a possible D match to TRBD2 (5 bases). CDR3 length: 15 amino acids. Trimming shortened V by 1 base and J by 1 base, and 10 bases separated the two germline ends. Germline V gene data show CDR1 as SGHTA and CDR2 as FQGNSA.

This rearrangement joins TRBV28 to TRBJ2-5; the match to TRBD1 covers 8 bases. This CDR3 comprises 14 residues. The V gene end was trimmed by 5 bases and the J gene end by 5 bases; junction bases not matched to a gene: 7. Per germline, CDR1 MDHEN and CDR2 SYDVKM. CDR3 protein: CASSPGGARETQYF. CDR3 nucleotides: TGTGCCAGCAGTCCAGGGGGCGCGCGGGAGACCCAGTACTTC.

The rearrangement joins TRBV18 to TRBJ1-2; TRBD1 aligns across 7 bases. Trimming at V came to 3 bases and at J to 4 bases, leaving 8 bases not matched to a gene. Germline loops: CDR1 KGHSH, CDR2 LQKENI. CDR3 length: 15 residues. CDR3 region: CASSPTDRLRYGYTF. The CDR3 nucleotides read TGTGCCAGCTCACCGACGGACAGGCTACGCTATGGCTACACCTTC.

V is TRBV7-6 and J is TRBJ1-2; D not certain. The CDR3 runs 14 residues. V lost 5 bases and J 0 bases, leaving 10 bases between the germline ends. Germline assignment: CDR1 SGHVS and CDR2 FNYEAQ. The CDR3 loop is CASSRSTANYGYTF. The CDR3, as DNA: TGTGCCAGCAGCCGGAGTACGGCTAACTATGGCTACACCTTC.

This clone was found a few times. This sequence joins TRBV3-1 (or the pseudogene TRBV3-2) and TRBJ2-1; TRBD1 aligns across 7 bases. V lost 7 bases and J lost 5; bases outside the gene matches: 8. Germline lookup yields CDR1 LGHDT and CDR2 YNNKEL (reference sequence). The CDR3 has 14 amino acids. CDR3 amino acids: CASTNRGPHNEQFF. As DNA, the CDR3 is TGTGCCAGCACCAACAGGGGCCCCCACAATGAGCAGTTCTTC.

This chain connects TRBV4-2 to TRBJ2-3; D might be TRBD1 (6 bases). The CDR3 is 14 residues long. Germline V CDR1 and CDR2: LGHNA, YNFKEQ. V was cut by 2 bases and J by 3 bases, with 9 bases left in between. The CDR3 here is CASSQPGVTDTQYF. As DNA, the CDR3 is TGTGCCAGCAGCCAACCAGGGGTGACAGATACGCAGTATTTT.

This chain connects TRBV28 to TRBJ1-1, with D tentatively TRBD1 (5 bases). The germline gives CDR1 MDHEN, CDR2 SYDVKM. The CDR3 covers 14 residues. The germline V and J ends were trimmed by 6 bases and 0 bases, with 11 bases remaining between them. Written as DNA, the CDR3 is TGTGCCAGCAGACCGCAGGGTCTGAACACTGAAGCTTTCTTT. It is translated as CASRPQGLNTEAFF. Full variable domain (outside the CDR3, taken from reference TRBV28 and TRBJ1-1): DVKVTQSSRYLVKRTGEKVFLECVQDMDHENMFWYRQDPGLGLRLIYFSYDVKMKEKGDIPEGYSVSREKKERFSLILESASTNQTSMYLCASRPQGLNTEAFFGQGTRLTVV.

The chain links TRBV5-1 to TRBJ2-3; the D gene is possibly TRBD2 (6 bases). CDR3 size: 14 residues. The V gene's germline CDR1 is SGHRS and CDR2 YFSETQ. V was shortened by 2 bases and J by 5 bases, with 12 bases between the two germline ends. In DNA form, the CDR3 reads TGCGCCAGCAGCTTCCTCGGGAGACAAGATACGCAGTATTTT. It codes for CASSFLGRQDTQYF.

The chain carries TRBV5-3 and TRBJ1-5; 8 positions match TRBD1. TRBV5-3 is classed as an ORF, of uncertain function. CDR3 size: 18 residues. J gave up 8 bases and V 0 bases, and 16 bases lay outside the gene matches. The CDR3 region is CARSLAPGTGKGGKPQHF. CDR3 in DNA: TGTGCCAGAAGCTTGGCTCCCGGGACAGGTAAAGGGGGGAAGCCCCAGCATTTT.